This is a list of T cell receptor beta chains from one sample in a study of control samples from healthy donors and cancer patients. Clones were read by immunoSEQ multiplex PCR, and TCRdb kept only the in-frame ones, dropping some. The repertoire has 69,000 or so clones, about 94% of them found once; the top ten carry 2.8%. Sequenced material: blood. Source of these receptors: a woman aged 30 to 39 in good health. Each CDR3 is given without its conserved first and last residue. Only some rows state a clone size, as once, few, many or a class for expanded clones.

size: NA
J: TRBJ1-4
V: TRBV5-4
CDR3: ASSIIQGGGEKLF

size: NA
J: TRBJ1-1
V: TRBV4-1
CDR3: ASSQPGFGTEAF

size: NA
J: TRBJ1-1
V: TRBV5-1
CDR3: ASTPMGQPNTEAF

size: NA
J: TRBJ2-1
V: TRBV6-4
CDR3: ASSEGGHPYNEQF

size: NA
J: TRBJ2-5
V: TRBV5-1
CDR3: ASSLGQGQETQY

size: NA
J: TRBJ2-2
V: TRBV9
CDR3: ASSVQQGPNTGELF

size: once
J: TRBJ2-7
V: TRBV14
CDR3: ASSHVGEQY

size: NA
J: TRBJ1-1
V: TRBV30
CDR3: AWSVLEGAEAF

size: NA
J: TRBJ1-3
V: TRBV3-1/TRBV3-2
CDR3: ASSPRRTGAGNTIY

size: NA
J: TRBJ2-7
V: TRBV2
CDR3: ASRPLATNYEQY

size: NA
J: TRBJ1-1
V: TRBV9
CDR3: ASSELSGVDTEAF

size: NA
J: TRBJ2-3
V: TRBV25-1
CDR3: ASSPKGDTLADTQY

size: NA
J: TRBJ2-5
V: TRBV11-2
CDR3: ASSLGDVSFQETQY

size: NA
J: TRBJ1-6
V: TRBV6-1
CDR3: ASSELGILGDSPLH

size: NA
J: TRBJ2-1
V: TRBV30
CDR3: AWRPRALSGSYNEQF

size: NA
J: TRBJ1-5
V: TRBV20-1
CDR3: SASGGMNQPQH

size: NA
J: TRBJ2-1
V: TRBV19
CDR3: ASSMGGVKKF

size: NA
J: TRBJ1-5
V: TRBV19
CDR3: ASSIDLESLPQH

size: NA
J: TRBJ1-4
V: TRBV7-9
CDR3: ASSQTPDGEKLF

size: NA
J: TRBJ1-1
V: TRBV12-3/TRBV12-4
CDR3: ATTGGKYTEAF

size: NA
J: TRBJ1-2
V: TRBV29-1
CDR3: SEHRDPQNVGYT

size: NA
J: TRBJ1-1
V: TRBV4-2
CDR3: ASSQRDRSMNTEAF

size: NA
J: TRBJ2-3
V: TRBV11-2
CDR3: ASSPQWASGDTQY

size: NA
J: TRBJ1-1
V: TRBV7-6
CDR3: ASSLDDRAYTEAF

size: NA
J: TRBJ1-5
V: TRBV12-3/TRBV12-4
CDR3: ASSKQGNQPQH

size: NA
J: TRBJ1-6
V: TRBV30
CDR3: AWSPGQGASLH

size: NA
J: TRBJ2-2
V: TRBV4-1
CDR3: ASSQRPSGGAFIGELF

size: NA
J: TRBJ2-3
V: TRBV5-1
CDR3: ASSSLASSTDTQY

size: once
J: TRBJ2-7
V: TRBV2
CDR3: ASSGQGPYEQY

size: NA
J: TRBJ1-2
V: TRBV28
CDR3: ASSLNRGYYGYT

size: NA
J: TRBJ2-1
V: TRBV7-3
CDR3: ASSLTVALYNEQF

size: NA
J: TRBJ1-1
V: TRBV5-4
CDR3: ASSLARGGSLDTEAF

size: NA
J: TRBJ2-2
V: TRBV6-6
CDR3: ASSYSTIGAGELF